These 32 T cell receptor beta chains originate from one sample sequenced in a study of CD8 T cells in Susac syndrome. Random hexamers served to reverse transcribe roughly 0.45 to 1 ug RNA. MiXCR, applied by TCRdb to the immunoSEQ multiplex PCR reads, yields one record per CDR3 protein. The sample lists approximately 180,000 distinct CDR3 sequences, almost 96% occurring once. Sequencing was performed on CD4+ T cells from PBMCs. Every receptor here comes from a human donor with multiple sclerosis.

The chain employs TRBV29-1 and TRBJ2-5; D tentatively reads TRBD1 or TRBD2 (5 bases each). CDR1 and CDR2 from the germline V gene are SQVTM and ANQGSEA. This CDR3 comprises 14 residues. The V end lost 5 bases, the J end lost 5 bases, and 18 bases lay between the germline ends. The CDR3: CSVRPGRKSETQYF. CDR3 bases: TGCAGCGTTCGGCCGGGACGGAAGAGCGAGACCCAGTACTTC.

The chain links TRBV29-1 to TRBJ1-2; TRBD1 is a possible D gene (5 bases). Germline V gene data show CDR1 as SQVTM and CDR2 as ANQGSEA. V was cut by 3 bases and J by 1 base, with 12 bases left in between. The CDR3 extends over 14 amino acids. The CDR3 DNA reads TGCAGCGTTGAGGGAAGGGGATTTAACTATGGCTACACCTTC. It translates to CSVEGRGFNYGYTF. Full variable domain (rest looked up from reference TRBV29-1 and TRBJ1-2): SAVISQKPSRDICQRGTSLTIQCQVDSQVTMMFWYRQQPGQSLTLIATANQGSEATYESGFVIDKFPISRPNLTFSTLTVSNMSPEDSSIYLCSVEGRGFNYGYTFGSGTRLTVV.

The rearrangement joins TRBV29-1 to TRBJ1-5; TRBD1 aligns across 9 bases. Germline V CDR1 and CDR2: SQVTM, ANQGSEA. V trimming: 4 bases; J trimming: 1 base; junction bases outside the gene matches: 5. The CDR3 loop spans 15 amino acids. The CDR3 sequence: CSVASGTGSNQPQHF. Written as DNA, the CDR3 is TGCAGCGTTGCGTCCGGGACAGGGAGCAATCAGCCCCAGCATTTT.

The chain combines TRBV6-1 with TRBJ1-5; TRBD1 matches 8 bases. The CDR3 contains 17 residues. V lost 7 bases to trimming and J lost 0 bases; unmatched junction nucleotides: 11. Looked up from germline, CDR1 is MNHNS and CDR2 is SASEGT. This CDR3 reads CASTTEQGGSSNQPQHF. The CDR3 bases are TGTGCCAGCACCACGGAACAGGGGGGAAGTAGCAATCAGCCCCAGCATTTT.

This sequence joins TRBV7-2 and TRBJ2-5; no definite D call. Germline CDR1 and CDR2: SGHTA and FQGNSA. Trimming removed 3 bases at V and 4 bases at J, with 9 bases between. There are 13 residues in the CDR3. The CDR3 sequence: CASSFSWPETQYF. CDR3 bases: TGTGCCAGCAGCTTCTCTTGGCCAGAGACCCAGTACTTC.

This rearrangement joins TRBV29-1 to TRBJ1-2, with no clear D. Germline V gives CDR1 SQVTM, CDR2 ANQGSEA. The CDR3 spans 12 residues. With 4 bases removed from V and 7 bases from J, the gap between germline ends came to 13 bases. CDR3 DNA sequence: TGCAGCGTTGTTCTGAGCTCACTTGGCTACACCTTC. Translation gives CSVVLSSLGYTF.

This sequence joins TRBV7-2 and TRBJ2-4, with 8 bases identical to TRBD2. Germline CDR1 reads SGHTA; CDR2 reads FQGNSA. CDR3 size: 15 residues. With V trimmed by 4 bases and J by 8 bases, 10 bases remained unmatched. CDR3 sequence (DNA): TGTGCCAGCAGCTCCCGGGGGGGCACATTCGACATTCAGTACTTC. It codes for CASSSRGGTFDIQYF.

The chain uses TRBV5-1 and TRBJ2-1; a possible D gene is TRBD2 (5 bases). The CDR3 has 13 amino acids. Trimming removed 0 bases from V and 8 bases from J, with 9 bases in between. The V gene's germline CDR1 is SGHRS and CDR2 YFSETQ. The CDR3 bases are TGCGCCAGCAGCTTGGCGGTGGAGGATGAGCAGTTCTTC. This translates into CASSLAVEDEQFF.

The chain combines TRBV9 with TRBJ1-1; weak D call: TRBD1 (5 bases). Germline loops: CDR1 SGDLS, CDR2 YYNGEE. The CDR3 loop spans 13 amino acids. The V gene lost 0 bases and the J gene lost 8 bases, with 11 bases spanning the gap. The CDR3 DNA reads TGTGCCAGCAGCGTAGATCAGGGCACGGAAGCTTTCTTT. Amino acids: CASSVDQGTEAFF.

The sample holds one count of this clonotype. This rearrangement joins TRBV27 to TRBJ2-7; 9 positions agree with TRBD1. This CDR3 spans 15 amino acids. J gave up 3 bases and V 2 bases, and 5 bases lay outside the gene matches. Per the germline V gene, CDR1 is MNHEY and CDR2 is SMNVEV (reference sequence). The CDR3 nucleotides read TGTGCCAGCAGTTTAAAAGGGGACAGGGACTACGAGCAGTACTTC. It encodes CASSLKGDRDYEQYF.

This chain's CDR3 is CASSLDTNYGYTF. DNA for the CDR3: TGTGCCAGCAGCTTGGACACTAACTATGGCTACACCTTC. The J gene is TRBJ1-2, the V gene TRBV5-6; the D is unclear. The CDR3 consists of 13 residues. Germline V gene sequence: CDR1 SGHDT, CDR2 YYEEEE. V lost 0 bases, J lost 0 bases, and 3 bases lay in between.

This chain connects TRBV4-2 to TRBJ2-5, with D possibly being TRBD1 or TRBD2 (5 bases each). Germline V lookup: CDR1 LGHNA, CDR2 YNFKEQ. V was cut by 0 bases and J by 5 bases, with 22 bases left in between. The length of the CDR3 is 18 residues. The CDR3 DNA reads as TGTGCCAGCAGCCAAGAATCGACTTCGGGACCGGTGGCCGAGACCCAGTACTTC. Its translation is CASSQESTSGPVAETQYF.

Written as DNA, the CDR3 is TGTGCCAGCAGCCCCGGGACGGGAGAAGAGCAGTACTTC. Translation: CASSPGTGEEQYF. The chain couples TRBV6-5 to TRBJ2-7; D perhaps matches TRBD2 (6 bases). The CDR3 has 13 residues. CDR1 is MNHEY and CDR2 is SVGAGI in the germline V gene. V was pared by 6 bases and J by 7 bases, with 16 bases between.

The CDR3 is CASSLTRGGQDTQYF. The CDR3 DNA reads TGTGCCAGCAGTTTGACGCGGGGGGGTCAAGATACGCAGTATTTT. The chain combines TRBV27 with TRBJ2-3; 9 bases map to TRBD2. This CDR3 spans 15 amino acids. Germline values: CDR1 MNHEY, CDR2 SMNVEV (reference sequence). V lost 3 bases, J lost 5 bases, and 6 bases stayed unmatched.

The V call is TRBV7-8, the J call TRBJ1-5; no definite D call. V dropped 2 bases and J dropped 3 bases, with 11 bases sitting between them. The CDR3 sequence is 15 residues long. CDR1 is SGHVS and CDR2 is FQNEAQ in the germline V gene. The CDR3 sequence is CASSLRRSLNQPQHF. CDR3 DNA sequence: TGTGCCAGCAGCTTAAGGAGGAGCCTCAATCAGCCCCAGCATTTT.

The CDR3 bases are TGTGCCACCAGCAGAGAGGGCAATCAGCCCCAGCATTTT. Its translation: CATSREGNQPQHF. This chain connects TRBV15 to TRBJ1-5, with D hard to call. The CDR3 length is 13 residues. The germline V and J ends were trimmed by 0 bases and 2 bases, with 2 bases remaining between them. The germline CDR1 and CDR2 sequences are LNHNV and YYDKDF (reference sequence).

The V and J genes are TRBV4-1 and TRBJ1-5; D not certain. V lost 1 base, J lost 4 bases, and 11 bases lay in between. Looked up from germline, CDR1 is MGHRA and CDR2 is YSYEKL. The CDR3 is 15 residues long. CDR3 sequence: CASSQVSGNNQPQHF. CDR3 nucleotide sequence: TGCGCCAGCAGCCAAGTTTCCGGGAATAATCAGCCCCAGCATTTT.

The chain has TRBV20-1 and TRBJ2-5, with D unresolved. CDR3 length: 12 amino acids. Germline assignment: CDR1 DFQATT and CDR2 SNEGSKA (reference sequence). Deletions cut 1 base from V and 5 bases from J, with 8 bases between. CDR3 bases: TGCAGTGCTAGAGTTGTGGGGGAGACCCAGTACTTC. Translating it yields CSARVVGETQYF.

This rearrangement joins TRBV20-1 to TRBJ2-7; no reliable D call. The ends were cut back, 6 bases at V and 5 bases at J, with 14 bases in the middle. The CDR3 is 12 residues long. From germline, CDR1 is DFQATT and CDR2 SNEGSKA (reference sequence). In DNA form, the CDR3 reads TGCAGTGCAACGACCGGTACTGACGAGCAGTACTTC. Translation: CSATTGTDEQYF.

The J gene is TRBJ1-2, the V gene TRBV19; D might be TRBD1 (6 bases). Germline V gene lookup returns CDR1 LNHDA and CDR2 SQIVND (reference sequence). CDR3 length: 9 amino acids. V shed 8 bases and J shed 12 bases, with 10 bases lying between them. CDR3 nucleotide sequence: TGTGCCAGTCGGGGGGACAACACCTTC. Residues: CASRGDNTF.

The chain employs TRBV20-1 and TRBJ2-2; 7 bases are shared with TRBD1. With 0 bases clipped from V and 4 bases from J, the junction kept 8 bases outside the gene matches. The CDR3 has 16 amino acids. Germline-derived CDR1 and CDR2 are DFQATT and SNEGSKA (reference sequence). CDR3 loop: CSARDPRGPTTGELFF. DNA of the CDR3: TGCAGTGCTAGAGATCCTAGGGGGCCAACCACCGGGGAGCTGTTTTTT.

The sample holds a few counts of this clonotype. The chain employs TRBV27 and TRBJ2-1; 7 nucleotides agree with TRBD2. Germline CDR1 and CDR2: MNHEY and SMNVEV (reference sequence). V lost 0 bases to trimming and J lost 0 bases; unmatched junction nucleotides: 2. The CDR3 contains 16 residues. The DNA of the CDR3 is TGTGCCAGCAGTTTATCGGGGGGGTCCTCCTACAATGAGCAGTTCTTC. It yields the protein CASSLSGGSSYNEQFF.

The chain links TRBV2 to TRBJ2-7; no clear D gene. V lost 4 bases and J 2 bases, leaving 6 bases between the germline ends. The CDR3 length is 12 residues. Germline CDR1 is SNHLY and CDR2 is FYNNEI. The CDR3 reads CASSAPTYEQYF. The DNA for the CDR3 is TGTGCCAGCAGTGCCCCGACCTACGAGCAGTACTTC.

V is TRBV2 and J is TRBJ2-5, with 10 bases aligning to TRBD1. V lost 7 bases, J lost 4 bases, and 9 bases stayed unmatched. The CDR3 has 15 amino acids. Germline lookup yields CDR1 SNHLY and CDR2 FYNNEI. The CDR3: CASTFDRGRVETQYF. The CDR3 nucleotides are TGTGCCAGCACCTTCGACAGGGGGCGGGTAGAGACCCAGTACTTC. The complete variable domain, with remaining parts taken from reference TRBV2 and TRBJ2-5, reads EPEVTQTPSHQVTQMGQEVILRCVPISNHLYFYWYRQILGQKVEFLVSFYNNEISEKSEIFDDQFSVERPDGSNFTLKIRSTKLEDSAMYFCASTFDRGRVETQYFGPGTRLLVL.

CDR3 sequence: CASSKMGQTNYGYTF. The CDR3 DNA reads TGTGCCAGTAGTAAAATGGGACAGACTAACTATGGCTACACCTTC. This sequence joins TRBV19 and TRBJ1-2, with TRBD1 identical over 7 bases. Germline V gene data show CDR1 as LNHDA and CDR2 as SQIVND (reference sequence). This CDR3 contains 15 residues. V was clipped by 4 bases and J by 0 bases; unmatched bases: 5.

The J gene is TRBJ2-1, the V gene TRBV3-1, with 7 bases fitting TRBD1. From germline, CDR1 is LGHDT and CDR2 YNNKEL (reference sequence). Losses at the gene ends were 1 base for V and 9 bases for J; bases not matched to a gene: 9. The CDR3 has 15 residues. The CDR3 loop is CASSQVDRAVGEQFF. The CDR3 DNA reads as TGTGCCAGCAGCCAAGTCGACAGGGCCGTAGGTGAGCAGTTCTTC.

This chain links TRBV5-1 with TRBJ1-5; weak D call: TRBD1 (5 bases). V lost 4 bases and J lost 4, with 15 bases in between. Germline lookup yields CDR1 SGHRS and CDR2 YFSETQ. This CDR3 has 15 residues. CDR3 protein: CASSPTGGPNQPQHF. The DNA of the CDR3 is TGCGCCAGCAGCCCCACAGGAGGCCCAAATCAGCCCCAGCATTTT.

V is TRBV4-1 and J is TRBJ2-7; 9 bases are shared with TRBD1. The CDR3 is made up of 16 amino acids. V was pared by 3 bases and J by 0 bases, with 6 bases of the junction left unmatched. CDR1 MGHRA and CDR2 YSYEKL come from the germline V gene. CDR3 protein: CASSHPGTGNSYEQYF. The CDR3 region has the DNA TGCGCCAGCAGCCATCCCGGGACAGGGAACTCCTACGAGCAGTACTTC.

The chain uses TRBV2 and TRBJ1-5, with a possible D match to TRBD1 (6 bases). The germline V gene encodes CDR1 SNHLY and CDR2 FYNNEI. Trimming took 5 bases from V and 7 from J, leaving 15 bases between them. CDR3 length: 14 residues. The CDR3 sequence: CASSYQGQGQPQHF. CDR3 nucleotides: TGTGCCAGCAGTTATCAGGGGCAGGGGCAGCCCCAGCATTTT.

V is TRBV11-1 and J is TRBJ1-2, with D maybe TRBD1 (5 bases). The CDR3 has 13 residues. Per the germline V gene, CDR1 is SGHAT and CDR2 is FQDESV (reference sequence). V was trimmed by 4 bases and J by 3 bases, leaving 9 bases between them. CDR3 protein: CASSSQVHYGYTF. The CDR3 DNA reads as TGTGCCAGCAGCTCACAGGTTCACTATGGCTACACCTTC.

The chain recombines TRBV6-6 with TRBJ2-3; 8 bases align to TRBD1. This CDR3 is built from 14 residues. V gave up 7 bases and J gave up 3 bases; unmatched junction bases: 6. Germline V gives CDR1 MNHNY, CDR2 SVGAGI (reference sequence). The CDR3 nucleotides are TGTGCCAGCATTCAGGGGGCGCAAACAGATACGCAGTATTTT. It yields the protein CASIQGAQTDTQYF.

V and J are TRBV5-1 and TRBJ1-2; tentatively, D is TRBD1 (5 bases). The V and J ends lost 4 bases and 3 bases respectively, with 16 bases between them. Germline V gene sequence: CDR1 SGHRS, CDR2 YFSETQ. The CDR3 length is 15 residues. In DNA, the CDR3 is TGCGCCAGCAGCGAATCTTCGGGGGGAGACTATGGCTACACCTTC. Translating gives CASSESSGGDYGYTF.